The 27 T cell receptor beta chains below were found in one sample sequenced in a study of naive and memory T cell subsets. A UMI-containing oligonucleotide was joined by 3' ligation to the TCR cDNA template. Amplification of ligated cDNA took four PCR rounds with SP2 and nested alpha and beta constant primers. MiXCR, run by TCRdb on the 5' RACE reads, gives a single entry per CDR3 protein. The sample holds roughly 56,000 distinct CDR3 sequences; 7.2% are singletons and the top ten take 9.7%. The receptors stem from a male donor in good health.

V gene TRBV6-1 combines with J gene TRBJ2-7; D not certain. There are 15 residues in the CDR3. The germline V gene has CDR1 MNHNS and CDR2 SASEGT. Trimming removed 2 bases at V and 3 bases at J, with 14 bases between. The CDR3 reads CASSETPSPVYEQYF. The CDR3 coding sequence is TGTGCCAGCAGTGAAACCCCTTCACCAGTCTACGAGCAGTACTTC.

This clonotype was counted a few times. V and J are TRBV29-1 and TRBJ2-1; D is ambiguous. Germline V gene sequence: CDR1 SQVTM, CDR2 ANQGSEA. The CDR3 is 11 residues long. V was shortened by 8 bases and J by 6 bases, with 11 bases between the two germline ends. The CDR3 DNA reads as TGCAGCACATTGAATCCCAATGAGCAGTTCTTC. Amino acid sequence: CSTLNPNEQFF.

This clonotype was observed many times. The rearrangement uses TRBV18 and TRBJ2-7; the D call may be TRBD1 or TRBD2 (6 bases each). Germline loops: CDR1 KGHSH, CDR2 LQKENI. This CDR3 has 16 amino acids. Trimming pared 3 bases from V and 0 bases from J, leaving 15 bases between. CDR3 in amino acids: CASSPAEGGFSYEQYF. CDR3 nucleotides: TGTGCCAGCTCACCGGCTGAGGGGGGCTTCTCCTACGAGCAGTACTTC.

Many counts were recorded for this clonotype. The chain recombines TRBV6-1 with TRBJ1-2; 9 bases fit TRBD1. This CDR3 region has 14 residues. Germline CDR1 and CDR2: MNHNS and SASEGT. V lost 7 bases to trimming and J lost 4 bases; unmatched junction nucleotides: 7. The CDR3 bases are TGTGCCAGCACCGGGACAGGGTTGCCCTATGGCTACACCTTC. Protein: CASTGTGLPYGYTF.

This clonotype appeared many times. This chain uses TRBV19 with TRBJ2-1; 9 nucleotides align to TRBD2. V was pared by 5 bases and J by 4 bases, with 3 bases of the junction left unmatched. This CDR3 comprises 14 residues. Looked up from germline, CDR1 is LNHDA and CDR2 is SQIVND (reference sequence). This CDR3 reads CASSHSGGYNEQFF. In nucleotides, the CDR3 is TGTGCCAGTAGTCATAGCGGGGGTTACAATGAGCAGTTCTTC.

This clonotype was counted a few times. The rearrangement links TRBV30 to TRBJ1-1; D might be TRBD1 (6 bases). Germline V gives CDR1 GTSNPN, CDR2 SVGIG (reference sequence). V was cut by 4 bases and J by 0 bases, with 9 bases left in between. The CDR3 covers 13 residues. The DNA of the CDR3 is TGTGCCTGGAATTCAGGGGTGAACACTGAAGCTTTCTTT. Its translation: CAWNSGVNTEAFF.

J is TRBJ2-1 and V is TRBV4-1, with 7 bases lining up with TRBD2. V shed 0 bases and J 6 bases; nucleotides not matched to a gene: 14. The CDR3 length is 18 residues. The germline CDR1 and CDR2 sequences are MGHRA and YSYEKL. This CDR3 is CASSQDLSDRGSPNEQFF. CDR3 DNA sequence: TGCGCCAGCAGCCAAGATCTGTCGGACCGCGGGAGTCCCAATGAGCAGTTCTTC.

V gene TRBV5-1 combines with J gene TRBJ2-5; 8 bases map to TRBD2. This CDR3 has 16 residues. In germline, CDR1 is SGHRS, CDR2 YFSETQ. The V and J ends lost 1 base and 2 bases, in that order; junction bases with no gene match: 7. In DNA, the CDR3 is TGCGCCAGCAGCTTGCAAGGAGCGGGGGTACAAGAGACCCAGTACTTC. Amino acids: CASSLQGAGVQETQYF.

The CDR3 protein is CASSLAGGQGFYGYTF. In DNA, the CDR3 is TGTGCCAGCAGCTTAGCGGGGGGACAGGGGTTCTATGGCTACACCTTC. The J gene is TRBJ1-2, the V gene TRBV7-2; 10 bases agree with TRBD1. The V segment lost 0 bases and the J segment 4 bases; nucleotides outside the gene matches: 5. The germline CDR1 and CDR2 sequences are SGHTA and FQGNSA. This CDR3 has 16 amino acids.

The rearrangement joins TRBV20-1 to TRBJ2-7; D perhaps matches TRBD2 (5 bases). Germline V CDR1 and CDR2: DFQATT, SNEGSKA (reference sequence). V lost 7 bases to trimming and J lost 6 bases, with 19 bases between them. This CDR3 comprises 13 residues. The DNA for the CDR3 is TGCAGTGTCCTCCGGGATGAACTGGGCGAGCAGTACTTC. As protein: CSVLRDELGEQYF.

To note about this clonotype: The CDR3 does not end in the conserved phenylalanine or tryptophan, so this is likely a read error. The chain has TRBV29-1 and TRBJ2-2; D is unclear. The CDR3 loop spans 15 amino acids. Looked up from germline, CDR1 is SQVTM and CDR2 is ANQGSEA. Trimming pared 0 bases from V and 2 bases from J, leaving 10 bases between. The CDR3 sequence: CSVEDRDTNTGELFY. Here the CDR3 DNA reads TGCAGCGTTGAAGATCGAGACACCAACACCGGGGAGCTGTTTTAT.

The J gene is TRBJ1-5, the V gene TRBV6-1, with TRBD1 matching over 12 bases. In germline, CDR1 is MNHNS, CDR2 SASEGT. V was clipped by 5 bases and J by 6 bases; unmatched bases: 11. The CDR3 covers 17 residues. The CDR3: CASSSRGTGGFSQPQHF. The CDR3 bases are TGTGCCAGCAGTTCCCGGGGGACAGGGGGCTTCAGTCAGCCCCAGCATTTT.

This clonotype was seen at least ten times. The genes are TRBV7-9 and TRBJ2-1; possible D gene TRBD2, 5 bases. This CDR3 spans 12 amino acids. CDR1 and CDR2 from the germline V gene are SEHNR and FQNEAQ (reference sequence). V was cut by 8 bases and J by 9 bases, with 14 bases left in between. The DNA for the CDR3 is TGTGCCAGCGAAGGCCCGGCGGGTGAGCAGTTCTTC. It is translated as CASEGPAGEQFF.

The chain uses TRBV2 and TRBJ2-5; 8 bases match TRBD1. The CDR3 is 13 amino acids. Germline V gives CDR1 SNHLY, CDR2 FYNNEI. The V gene end was trimmed by 4 bases and the J gene end by 4 bases; junction bases not matched to a gene: 2. The CDR3 reads CASSATGGETQYF. The CDR3 region has the DNA TGTGCCAGCAGTGCTACAGGGGGAGAGACCCAGTACTTC. The full variable domain, in which reference TRBV2 and TRBJ2-5 provide the parts outside the CDR3, is EPEVTQTPSHQVTQMGQEVILRCVPISNHLYFYWYRQILGQKVEFLVSFYNNEISEKSEIFDDQFSVERPDGSNFTLKIRSTKLEDSAMYFCASSATGGETQYFGPGTRLLVL.

Many counts were recorded for this clonotype. J is TRBJ1-1 and V is TRBV12-3 or TRBV12-4; D gene unclear. V was pared by 3 bases and J by 11 bases, with 10 bases between. There are 11 residues in the CDR3. The CDR3 sequence is CASSFDVKAFF. CDR3 bases: TGTGCCAGCAGTTTCGACGTAAAGGCTTTCTTT.

This clonotype came up many times. This sequence joins TRBV2 and TRBJ1-4, with 8 bases fitting TRBD1. CDR3 size: 15 residues. From germline, CDR1 is SNHLY and CDR2 FYNNEI. The ends lost 5 bases at V and 4 bases at J; junction bases unmatched: 6. The CDR3 region has the DNA TGTGCCAGCAGTCGTCCTACAGGGGGTAATGAAAAACTGTTTTTT. Translated, it gives CASSRPTGGNEKLFF.

V gene TRBV6-5 combines with J gene TRBJ1-5; 10 bases are a match to TRBD1. The germline V gene has CDR1 MNHEY and CDR2 SVGAGI. The CDR3 covers 15 residues. Trimming removed 5 bases from V and 7 bases from J; junction bases left unmatched: 8. CDR3 sequence reads: CASSRTGGSLQPQHF. The CDR3 DNA is TGTGCCAGCAGTCGGACAGGGGGAAGTTTACAGCCCCAGCATTTT.

The chain is built from TRBV6-5 and TRBJ2-7, with D hard to call. Germline CDR1 and CDR2: MNHEY and SVGAGI. Trimming pared 5 bases from V and 0 bases from J, leaving 23 bases between. The CDR3 sequence is 18 residues long. The DNA of the CDR3 is TGTGCCAGCAGTCCTAGTGGGTCTTGGGGTTCGACCTCCTACGAGCAGTACTTC. Translating gives CASSPSGSWGSTSYEQYF.

This clonotype was picked up a small number of times. The genes are TRBV6-5 and TRBJ2-1; a possible D gene is TRBD2 (6 bases). V lost 6 bases and J lost 7, with 13 bases in between. The CDR3 extends over 13 amino acids. Germline V gene sequence: CDR1 MNHEY, CDR2 SVGAGI. The CDR3 DNA reads as TGTGCCAGCAGGCGGGAATGGGATAATGAGCAGTTCTTC. It codes for CASRREWDNEQFF.

The chain uses TRBV5-1 and TRBJ1-1, with unresolved D. The V end lost 0 bases, the J end lost 4 bases, and 13 bases lay between the germline ends. Per the germline V gene, CDR1 is SGHRS and CDR2 is YFSETQ. The CDR3 consists of 15 residues. The CDR3 DNA sequence: TGCGCCAGCAGCTTGGTGTCAGAGATGAGCACTGAAGCTTTCTTT. Residues: CASSLVSEMSTEAFF.

This clonotype was seen at least ten times. The CDR3 DNA reads as TGTGCCATCAGTGAGTCGGCCCGGAACAATGAGCAGTTCTTC. It yields the protein CAISESARNNEQFF. The V and J genes are TRBV10-3 and TRBJ2-1; D unclear. Germline CDR1 reads ENHRY; CDR2 reads SYGVKD. The V gene lost 0 bases and the J gene lost 5 bases, with 8 bases spanning the gap. CDR3 length: 14 amino acids.

The V call is TRBV19, the J call TRBJ2-2; weak D call: TRBD1 (6 bases). V lost 4 bases and J 0 bases, leaving 12 bases between the germline ends. The CDR3 length is 16 residues. CDR1 and CDR2 from the germline V gene are LNHDA and SQIVND (reference sequence). CDR3 protein: CASSTPGDPNTGELFF. The CDR3 DNA reads TGTGCCAGTAGTACTCCAGGGGACCCGAACACCGGGGAGCTGTTTTTT. Drawing the rest from reference TRBV19 and TRBJ2-2, the complete variable domain is DGGITQSPKYLFRKEGQNVTLSCEQNLNHDAMYWYRQDPGQGLRLIYYSQIVNDFQKGDIAEGYSVSREKKESFPLTVTSAQKNPTAFYLCASSTPGDPNTGELFFGEGSRLTVL.

There are many counts of this clonotype. This sequence joins TRBV20-1 and TRBJ2-2, with a possible D match to TRBD1 (6 bases). CDR3 length equals 15 residues. V lost 2 bases and J 5 bases, leaving 15 bases between the germline ends. Germline V gene data show CDR1 as DFQATT and CDR2 as SNEGSKA (reference sequence). CDR3 nucleotides: TGCAGTGCTAGAAGTTTGGGGGCCAAGACCGGGGAGCTGTTTTTT. This sequence encodes CSARSLGAKTGELFF.

This clonotype showed up just a few times. V usage is TRBV7-9 and J usage is TRBJ1-1; tentative D call: TRBD1 (6 bases). The CDR3 is made up of 14 amino acids. The germline V gene encodes CDR1 SEHNR and CDR2 FQNEAQ (reference sequence). V dropped 6 bases and J dropped 1 base, with 12 bases sitting between them. The CDR3 DNA reads as TGTGCCAGCAGACCGAGGACAGCGAACACTGAAGCTTTCTTT. Protein product: CASRPRTANTEAFF.

There are many counts of this clonotype. This rearrangement joins TRBV9 to TRBJ2-1, with 7 bases that match TRBD2. This CDR3 contains 16 residues. V shed 0 bases, J shed 1 base, and the junction held 4 bases outside the gene matches. Germline lookup yields CDR1 SGDLS and CDR2 YYNGEE. The CDR3 reads CASSVDGGRSYNEQFF. CDR3 bases: TGTGCCAGCAGCGTAGACGGCGGGAGATCCTACAATGAGCAGTTCTTC.

A few counts support this clonotype. The CDR3 DNA sequence: TGCGCCAGCAGCCAAGAGTTATATCAGCCCCAGCATTTT. Protein product: CASSQELYQPQHF. V usage is TRBV4-1 and J usage is TRBJ1-5; D is undetermined. V lost 0 bases to trimming and J lost 5 bases, with 5 bases between them. In germline, CDR1 is MGHRA, CDR2 YSYEKL. The CDR3 loop spans 13 amino acids.

V gene TRBV19 combines with J gene TRBJ1-5; D is unresolved. The germline gives CDR1 LNHDA, CDR2 SQIVND (reference sequence). The length of the CDR3 is 13 residues. Trimming stripped 5 bases from V and 7 bases from J, with 12 bases between. CDR3: CASSPSLGQPQHF. CDR3 DNA: TGTGCCAGTAGTCCCTCCTTGGGCCAGCCCCAGCATTTT.